These 17 T cell receptor beta chains were all obtained from the same sample, sequenced in a study of response to subunit inactivated influenza vaccine. MiXCR, run by TCRdb on the RT-PCR reads, gives a single entry per CDR3 protein. Of 500,000 to 700,000 distinct CDR3 sequences in the sample, roughly 25% were seen once. This sample also belongs to another study, concerning T cells expressing NK-cell markers. This second report adds: Libraries used 5'RACE template switching adding universal primer site and UMIs.

The source was CD4+ T cells sorted from PBMCs, collected approximately 13 days after vaccination. These receptors all stem from a man in his fifties who received an inactivated influenza vaccine.

This clonotype has a single count. J is TRBJ2-7 and V is TRBV24-1, with D possibly matching TRBD1 (6 bases). CDR1 is KGHDR, CDR2 SFDVKD, per germline. CDR3 length: 14 residues. Trimming pared 3 bases from V and 5 bases from J, leaving 13 bases between. The CDR3 here is CATSDPTGNDEQYF. Written as DNA, the CDR3 is TGTGCCACCAGTGATCCCACAGGGAATGACGAGCAGTACTTC.

This chain links TRBV28 with TRBJ2-4; the match to TRBD2 covers 10 bases. Trimming removed 5 bases from V and 12 bases from J; junction bases left unmatched: 13. Germline lookup yields CDR1 MDHEN and CDR2 SYDVKM. The CDR3 is 15 residues long. CDR3 nucleotide sequence: TGTGCCAGCAGTCCGGGACTAGCGCGGCTGGGGGCTCAGTACTTC. Translating it yields CASSPGLARLGAQYF.

This chain uses TRBV9 with TRBJ2-1; D is undetermined. Trimming cost V 0 bases and J 3 bases, with 10 bases left between them. There are 15 residues in the CDR3. Looked up from germline, CDR1 is SGDLS and CDR2 is YYNGEE. The CDR3 DNA sequence: TGTGCCAGCAGCGTAGCTGGCAGGAGCTACAATGAGCAGTTCTTC. It encodes CASSVAGRSYNEQFF.

Many counts were recorded for this clonotype. The V gene is TRBV24-1, the J gene TRBJ2-1, with 8 bases fitting TRBD1. CDR3 length: 16 residues. In germline, CDR1 is KGHDR, CDR2 SFDVKD. J gave up 6 bases and V 2 bases, and 8 bases lay outside the gene matches. CDR3 amino acids: CATSDSWQGAFNEQFF. CDR3 nucleotides: TGTGCCACCAGTGATTCATGGCAGGGGGCATTCAATGAGCAGTTCTTC.

The V call is TRBV5-5, the J call TRBJ2-7; 9 bases are a match to TRBD2. Germline loops: CDR1 SGHKS, CDR2 YYEKEE (reference sequence). With V trimmed by 5 bases and J by 1 base, 7 bases remained unmatched. The CDR3 has 15 residues. The CDR3 spells CASSKTSGGSYEQYF. The CDR3 nucleotides are TGTGCCAGCAGTAAGACTAGCGGTGGGTCCTACGAGCAGTACTTC. The entire variable domain, with the rest obtained from reference TRBV5-5 and TRBJ2-7, is as follows: DAGVTQSPTHLIKTRGQQVTLRCSPISGHKSVSWYQQVLGQGPQFIFQYYEKEERGRGNFPDRFSARQFPNYSSELNVNALLLGDSALYLCASSKTSGGSYEQYFGPGTRLTVT.

In this sample, this clonotype turned up a few times. The CDR3 spells CASSLDQRVNNEQFF. DNA for the CDR3: TGTGCCAGCAGCTTGGATCAGCGGGTAAACAATGAGCAGTTCTTC. The chain links TRBV5-6 to TRBJ2-1; TRBD2 is a possible D gene (6 bases). The V end lost 0 bases, the J end lost 5 bases, and 12 bases lay between the germline ends. The CDR3 length is 15 residues. Germline values: CDR1 SGHDT, CDR2 YYEEEE.

CDR3 in DNA: TGTGCCAGCAGCCAAGACCCCAACAATCAGCCCCAGCATTTT. Amino acids: CASSQDPNNQPQHF. The gene calls are TRBV3-1 and TRBJ1-5; D gene uncertain. Trimming stripped 0 bases from V and 3 bases from J, with 6 bases between. The CDR3 extends over 14 amino acids. Germline loops: CDR1 LGHDT, CDR2 YNNKEL (reference sequence).

The V and J genes are TRBV5-1 and TRBJ2-3, with TRBD2 matching 14 bases. V gave up 1 base and J gave up 8 bases; unmatched junction bases: 12. The CDR3 contains 18 residues. Germline assignment: CDR1 SGHRS and CDR2 YFSETQ. The CDR3 region has the DNA TGCGCCAGCAGCTTGTCCCCTTCTGGACTAGCGGGGGGCTCTACGCAGTATTTT. It specifies CASSLSPSGLAGGSTQYF.

V usage is TRBV19 and J usage is TRBJ2-2; D is unclear. CDR1 and CDR2 (germline): LNHDA, SQIVND (reference sequence). The CDR3 consists of 16 residues. V shed 5 bases and J shed 0 bases, with 13 bases lying between them. The CDR3 here is CASSWSGRTNTGELFF. CDR3 sequence (DNA): TGTGCCAGTAGTTGGTCAGGCCGTACGAACACCGGGGAGCTGTTTTTT. The variable domain in full, with the rest retrieved from reference TRBV19 and TRBJ2-2, is DGGITQSPKYLFRKEGQNVTLSCEQNLNHDAMYWYRQDPGQGLRLIYYSQIVNDFQKGDIAEGYSVSREKKESFPLTVTSAQKNPTAFYLCASSWSGRTNTGELFFGEGSRLTVL.

This clonotype was counted only a few times. The J gene is TRBJ2-3, the V gene TRBV20-1, with 7 bases aligning to TRBD2. There are 16 residues in the CDR3. The V gene's germline CDR1 is DFQATT and CDR2 SNEGSKA (reference sequence). V was clipped by 6 bases and J by 0 bases; unmatched bases: 12. DNA of the CDR3: TGCAGTGCCCCCCGTTCTAGCGGTATAAGCACAGATACGCAGTATTTT. Translating gives CSAPRSSGISTDTQYF.

CDR3 bases: TGTGCCAGCAGTGACGAACAGGGAGGCCAGTACTTC. It is translated as CASSDEQGGQYF. The chain recombines TRBV25-1 with TRBJ2-7; D may correspond to TRBD1 or TRBD2 (6 bases each). V was clipped by 3 bases and J by 10 bases, with 13 bases between them. The CDR3 runs 12 residues. Germline assignment: CDR1 MGHDK and CDR2 SYGVNS.

J is TRBJ1-2 and V is TRBV12-3 or TRBV12-4; D not certain. Trimming stripped 6 bases from V and 8 bases from J, with 13 bases between. This CDR3 spans 12 amino acids. The CDR3 here is CASSPVLYGYTF. The CDR3, as DNA: TGTGCCAGCAGCCCGGTTCTCTACGGCTACACCTTC.

This clonotype was observed a few times. The V gene is TRBV7-2, the J gene TRBJ2-1; D may match TRBD1 or TRBD2 (5 bases each). V was cut by 4 bases and J by 11 bases, with 21 bases left in between. This CDR3 contains 15 residues. Germline CDR1 and CDR2: SGHTA and FQGNSA. This CDR3 is CASSSRRDGKLQQFF. The CDR3 nucleotides are TGTGCCAGCAGCTCCCGCCGGGACGGCAAACTCCAGCAGTTCTTC.

The chain recombines TRBV3-1 with TRBJ2-5; D perhaps matches TRBD1 (6 bases). With 0 bases removed from V and 4 bases from J, the gap between germline ends came to 18 bases. This CDR3 has 17 amino acids. Germline V gene data show CDR1 as LGHDT and CDR2 as YNNKEL (reference sequence). The CDR3 protein is CASSQDVLVQGGETQYF. As DNA, the CDR3 is TGTGCCAGCAGCCAAGATGTTCTTGTACAGGGTGGAGAGACCCAGTACTTC.

J is TRBJ2-2 and V is TRBV5-1; weak D call: TRBD2 (5 bases). This CDR3 is 14 amino acids long. CDR1 SGHRS and CDR2 YFSETQ come from the germline V gene. V dropped 4 bases and J dropped 3 bases, with 10 bases sitting between them. This chain's CDR3 is CASSPTSHTGELFF. The CDR3, as DNA: TGCGCCAGCAGCCCCACTAGTCACACCGGGGAGCTGTTTTTT.

A remark on this clonotype: One base away lies a much larger clone, so this may be a sequencing read error. DNA of the CDR3: TGTGCCAGCAGCGTGAGCGGGAGCTCCTACAATGAGCAGTACTTC. Its translation: CASSVSGSSYNEQYF. This chain joins TRBV9 and TRBJ2-1; 8 nucleotides agree with TRBD2. The assigned J gene may be wrong: the sequence end matches TRBJ2-7 better. The germline gives CDR1 SGDLS, CDR2 YYNGEE. The CDR3 is 15 residues long.

This chain uses TRBV11-2 with TRBJ2-3, with D perhaps TRBD1 (5 bases). The germline V and J ends were trimmed by 4 bases and 3 bases, with 14 bases remaining between them. This CDR3 is 15 amino acids long. Germline loops: CDR1 SGHAT, CDR2 FQNNGV. CDR3 bases: TGTGCCAGCAGCTCCAGGGTGGCGTTGACAGATACGCAGTATTTT. Its translation: CASSSRVALTDTQYF.